This T cell receptor (beta chain) was retrieved from a study of T cell responses to AZD1222 COVID-19 vaccine. Study-level information: Analysis merged second doses at about 4 or about 12 weeks. Broader study findings: Clonal diversity may have been underestimated, and the donors were mostly white British, with more females than males. After two AZD1222 doses, spike-specific TCR breadth and depth rose versus day 0.

The germline CDR1 and CDR2 sequences are SGDLS and YYNGEE. Between the trimmed V and J ends, which lost 4 bases and 1 base, there was a span of 12 bases. The CDR3 consists of 15 residues. Concerning this clone: Antigen: not known.

TCRdb keeps only in-frame clones here, not all; method: immunoSEQ multiplex PCR. In the table there are around 140,000 clones, about 89% of which are singletons. This chain links TRBV9 with TRBJ2-1; D not resolved. This sequence was found in an adult in good health. The sample here was peripheral blood, taken on day 0 of AZD1222 vaccination. The DNA of the CDR3 is TGTGCCAGCAGCTTACAATCTGGATCCTACAATGAGCAGTTCTTC. Translation gives CASSLQSGSYNEQFF. The complete variable domain, with remaining parts taken from reference TRBV9 and TRBJ2-1, reads DSGVTQTPKHLITATGQRVTLRCSPRSGDLSVYWYQQSLDQGLQFLIQYYNGEERAKGNILERFSAQQFPDLHSELNLSSLELGDSALYFCASSLQSGSYNEQFFGPGTRLTVL.